The rows below give T cell receptor beta chains drawn from one sample of a study of PD-L1 blockade in urothelial cancer. Generated by immunoSEQ multiplex PCR, the TCRdb table keeps only in-frame clones and is missing some. The sample holds about 24,000 clones; 87% are singletons and the top ten take 3%. The sample in question was PBMCs, obtained around atezolizumab (anti-PD-L1) treatment. These receptors were obtained from a man aged 50-59 years with urothelial cancer. The CDR3 runs from the conserved cysteine through the conserved F or W. The D gene is left open where the match is weak. Not every row has a clone size; where given, it reads once, few, many or a size class.

J gene	clone size	D gene	V gene	CDR3 DNA	CDR3 protein
TRBJ2-1	.	TRBD1	TRBV5-4	TGTGCCAGCAGTGGGACAGGGCTCTACAATGAGCAGTTCTTC	CASSGTGLYNEQFF
TRBJ2-5	.	.	TRBV10-3	TGTGCCACCATGGACGGTAGGCAGGGATCGGCCCAGTACTTC	CATMDGRQGSAQYF
TRBJ1-5	.	.	TRBV10-2	TGCGCCAGCAGTGAGTCAGGACTTAACAATCAGCCCCAGCATTTT	CASSESGLNNQPQHF
TRBJ1-2	.	.	TRBV25-1	TGTGCCAGCAGTAACAGCGGACCTTACTATGGCTACACCTTC	CASSNSGPYYGYTF
TRBJ2-7	.	.	TRBV15	TGTGCCACCAGCAGCGAGGGGGACGAGCAGTACTTC	CATSSEGDEQYF
TRBJ2-7	.	.	TRBV4-3	TGCGCCAGCAGCCAAGGCCTAGCCTCCTACGAGCAGTACTTC	CASSQGLASYEQYF
TRBJ2-2	.	.	TRBV7-3	TGTGCCAGCAGCCCCTCAGGAGGGGGGGCCTTAACCGGGGAGCTGTTTTTT	CASSPSGGGALTGELFF
TRBJ2-7	.	.	TRBV28	TGTGCCAGCAGTTTAGCAGGGACCTACGAGCAGTACTTC	CASSLAGTYEQYF
TRBJ2-2	few	.	TRBV6-4	TGTGCCAGCAGGGCGGCTCAATTCACCGGGGAGCTGTTTTTT	CASRAAQFTGELFF
TRBJ2-2	once	TRBD2	TRBV19	TGTGCCAGTAGTGCACTAGCGGGGGGGACCACCGGGGAGCTGTTTTTT	CASSALAGGTTGELFF
TRBJ2-2	.	TRBD2	TRBV11-3	TGTGCCAGCAGCTTAACTAGCGGGCCCACCGGGGAGCTGTTTTTT	CASSLTSGPTGELFF
TRBJ2-7	.	TRBD1	TRBV7-7	TGTGCCAGCAGACACAGGGGTCGCTACGAGCAGTACTTC	CASRHRGRYEQYF
TRBJ1-5	.	.	TRBV7-2	TGTGCCAGCAGCTTAGGGGGGGGTCAGCCCCAGCATTTT	CASSLGGGQPQHF
TRBJ2-2	.	TRBD2	TRBV7-6	TGTGCCAGCAGCTTAGCGGTGCCTAGCGGGTGGACCGGGGAGCTGTTTTTT	CASSLAVPSGWTGELFF
TRBJ2-5	once	TRBD2	TRBV6-1	TGTGCCAGCAGTGAGTCTCGGGAGGCGGGGCGATTTGGGACCCAGTACTTC	CASSESREAGRFGTQYF
TRBJ2-7	.	TRBD2	TRBV6-5	TGTGCCAGCAGTTACGGCGGGAGGGGTAACTACGAGCAGTACTTC	CASSYGGRGNYEQYF